A selection of T cell receptor beta chains follows, all from one sample in a study of blood T cell repertoires in COVID-19. Measured with immunoSEQ multiplex PCR; TCRdb has only the in-frame clones, and not every one. The sample includes about 330,000 clones, roughly 86% of them seen just once. Sequencing was performed on PBMCs or T cells enriched from blood (not recorded which). The source of these receptors is a woman aged 25 to 39 who had recovered from COVID-19. Each CDR3 is given with its conserved first and last residue. A D gene is named only where the DNA matches it firmly. Not every row has a clone size; where given, it reads once, few, many or a size class.

v_call,clone_size,d_call,j_call,cdr3_aa,cdr3_nt
TRBV24-1,once,.,TRBJ1-2,CATSDTGRDYGYTF,TGTGCCACCAGTGATACTGGGAGAGACTATGGCTACACCTTC
TRBV19,.,TRBD1,TRBJ1-3,CASTVEGTGGNTIYF,TGTGCCAGTACCGTCGAAGGGACAGGCGGAAACACCATATATTTT
TRBV11-1,once,TRBD1,TRBJ1-3,CASSKGQGSGNTIYF,TGTGCCAGCAGCAAGGGACAGGGGTCTGGAAACACCATATATTTT
TRBV24-1,.,.,TRBJ1-5,CATSDSCRSNQPQHF,TGTGCCACCAGTGATTCCTGCAGAAGCAATCAGCCCCAGCATTTT
TRBV29-1,.,TRBD2,TRBJ2-5,CSVVLLAAQETQYF,TGCAGCGTTGTCCTTCTAGCGGCCCAAGAGACCCAGTACTTC
TRBV29-1,.,.,TRBJ1-2,CSAVDTANYGYTF,TGCAGCGCAGTGGACACAGCTAACTATGGCTACACCTTC
TRBV6-5,.,TRBD1,TRBJ1-1,CASRRGGSVTEAFF,TGTGCCAGCAGAAGAGGGGGCTCGGTAACTGAAGCTTTCTTT
TRBV7-8,.,TRBD1,TRBJ1-2,CASSSTRQGSNGYTF,TGTGCCAGCAGCTCCACCCGACAGGGGTCCAATGGCTACACCTTC
TRBV13,once,TRBD2,TRBJ2-1,CASTPGLAGGRRSYNEQFF,TGTGCCAGCACCCCGGGACTAGCGGGGGGCCGACGCTCCTACAATGAGCAGTTCTTC
TRBV13,.,.,TRBJ2-7,CASSPLGSGADEQYF,TGTGCCAGCAGCCCCCTTGGGTCAGGGGCTGACGAGCAGTACTTC
TRBV19,.,TRBD1,TRBJ2-7,CASSPLTTGTEQYF,TGTGCCAGTAGCCCGCTTACGACAGGGACCGAGCAGTACTTC
TRBV4-2,.,TRBD1,TRBJ1-1,CASSQLPGTGEGTEAFF,TGTGCCAGCAGCCAGCTACCCGGGACAGGGGAGGGCACTGAAGCTTTCTTT
TRBV7-9,.,TRBD1,TRBJ1-1,CASSWTGDEAFF,TGTGCCAGCAGCTGGACAGGAGATGAAGCTTTCTTT